One and the same sample provided the 10 T cell receptor beta chains below, sequenced in a study of blood T cell repertoires in COVID-19. Repertoires were generated with immunoSEQ multiplex PCR, while TCRdb's copy carries only in-frame clones and drops some. This table has roughly 72,000 clones, approximately 87% appearing once. The sample was peripheral blood. All receptors derive from a human donor in a cohort sampled during active COVID-19.

This clone was seen only once. This chain links TRBV19 with TRBJ1-4; 7 nucleotides line up with TRBD1. Germline assignment: CDR1 LNHDA and CDR2 SQIVND (reference sequence). This CDR3 has 14 amino acids. J gave up 4 bases and V 7 bases, and 6 bases lay outside the gene matches. CDR3 DNA: TGTGCCAGTAAACCAGACAGGGTTAATGAAAAACTGTTTTTT. Translation: CASKPDRVNEKLFF.

This clone came up a few times. The V and J genes are TRBV7-9 and TRBJ1-4, with 8 bases matching TRBD1. Germline-derived CDR1 and CDR2 are SEHNR and FQNEAQ (reference sequence). The CDR3 has 15 residues. The junction had 2 bases not matched to a gene; V was cut back by 3 bases and J by 2 bases. The CDR3 reads CASSFQGATNEKLFF. For the CDR3, the DNA is TGTGCCAGCAGCTTTCAGGGGGCCACTAATGAAAAACTGTTTTTT.

The chain recombines TRBV4-2 with TRBJ2-7; TRBD2 is a possible D gene (5 bases). The CDR3 totals 17 residues. Germline CDR1 and CDR2: LGHNA and YNFKEQ. V was pared by 0 bases and J by 4 bases, with 19 bases between. CDR3 sequence (DNA): TGTGCCAGCAGCCAAGAAGGAGTGACCTTCGGGGTGTACGAGCAGTACTTC. Translating it yields CASSQEGVTFGVYEQYF.

The V call is TRBV5-6, the J call TRBJ1-6; the D is unclear. The CDR3 is made up of 14 amino acids. From germline, CDR1 is SGHDT and CDR2 YYEEEE. Trimming removed 1 base from V and 9 bases from J, with 11 bases in between. Here the CDR3 DNA reads TGTGCCAGCAGCTTGTCGGGAGAGGGTTCACCCCTCCACTTT. Translation gives CASSLSGEGSPLHF.

The CDR3 here is CASNTPRSYQQYF. The CDR3, as DNA: TGTGCCAGCAACACCCCGCGGAGCTATCAGCAGTACTTC. This chain links TRBV28 with TRBJ2-7, with D uncertain. Germline CDR1 reads MDHEN; CDR2 reads SYDVKM. CDR3 length: 13 residues. Trimming cost V 7 bases and J 8 bases, with 18 bases left between them.

This chain connects TRBV18 to TRBJ1-5; D gene uncertain. Germline lookup yields CDR1 KGHSH and CDR2 LQKENI. The CDR3 length is 13 residues. The V end was cut by 2 bases, the J end by 4 bases, with 6 bases between. The CDR3 reads CASSPEHNQPQHF. The CDR3 nucleotides are TGTGCCAGCTCACCAGAGCATAATCAGCCCCAGCATTTT. The whole variable domain, remainder taken from reference TRBV18 and TRBJ1-5, is NAGVMQNPRHLVRRRGQEARLRCSPMKGHSHVYWYRQLPEEGLKFMVYLQKENIIDESGMPKERFSAEFPKEGPSILRIQQVVRGDSAAYFCASSPEHNQPQHFGDGTRLSIL.

The chain combines TRBV6-5 with TRBJ2-1, with D unresolved. The CDR3 extends over 15 amino acids. CDR1 and CDR2 (germline): MNHEY, SVGAGI. With 6 bases removed from V and 1 base from J, the gap between germline ends came to 13 bases. The CDR3 sequence: CASRPRPGSYNEQFF. Here the CDR3 DNA reads TGTGCCAGCAGACCCCGTCCCGGGTCCTACAATGAGCAGTTCTTC.

The CDR3 DNA reads as TGTGCCAGCAGCCAAGATCTACAGTGGATTCAGTACTTC. Residues: CASSQDLQWIQYF. The chain links TRBV3-1 (or the pseudogene TRBV3-2) to TRBJ2-4; D is unresolved. Germline CDR1 reads LGHDT; CDR2 reads YNNKEL (reference sequence). Trimming took 0 bases from V and 10 from J, leaving 10 bases between them. The CDR3 is made up of 13 amino acids.

The V and J genes are TRBV29-1 and TRBJ2-3; TRBD2 aligns across 8 bases. CDR1 is SQVTM and CDR2 is ANQGSEA in the germline V gene. The CDR3 has 14 residues. V trimming: 2 bases; J trimming: 4 bases; junction bases outside the gene matches: 5. In DNA form, the CDR3 reads TGCAGCGTTGAAACAGCGGGGGTTGCAGATACGCAGTATTTT. Its translation is CSVETAGVADTQYF.

The rearrangement uses TRBV27 and TRBJ1-2, with D unclear. Trimming took 5 bases from V and 0 from J, leaving 13 bases between them. This CDR3 region has 15 residues. CDR1 MNHEY and CDR2 SMNVEV come from the germline V gene (reference sequence). CDR3 in DNA: TGTGCCAGCAGTCCCTCTCCAGCGGCTAACTATGGCTACACCTTC. The encoded protein is CASSPSPAANYGYTF.